A selection of T cell receptor beta chains follows, all from one sample in a study of T cells in Graves' hyperthyroidism and ophthalmopathy. TCRdb reanalysed the multiplex PCR reads using MiXCR and keeps one entry per CDR3 protein. The sample holds a few hundred thousand distinct CDR3 sequences; 14% are singletons and the top ten take less than 6%. Sample: blood. Receptor source: a woman in her twenties or thirties with Graves' hyperthyroidism that later progressed to Graves' ophthalmopathy. CDR3s include the opening cysteine and the closing phenylalanine or tryptophan. A D gene is named only where the DNA matches it firmly. Expanded clones are given a class, and other clones once, few, many or no size at all.

TRBV27,many,.,TRBJ2-7,CASSLNGATVLPYEQYF,TGTGCCAGCAGTTTAAATGGAGCTACAGTATTGCCCTACGAGCAGTACTTC
TRBV10-2,many,.,TRBJ1-3,CASSEIRSGGNTIYF,TGCGCCAGCAGTGAGATAAGGTCGGGTGGAAACACCATATATTTT
TRBV20-1,few,.,TRBJ2-2,CSARDRTHTGELFF,TGCAGTGCTAGAGACAGGACCCACACCGGGGAGCTGTTTTTT
TRBV28,few,TRBD1,TRBJ1-3,CASRGQGTGNTIYF,TGTGCCAGCAGGGGACAGGGTACAGGAAACACCATATATTTT
TRBV18,.,.,TRBJ2-5,CASSPPERWRETQYF,TGTGCCAGCTCACCACCGGAGAGGTGGAGGGAGACCCAGTACTTC
TRBV20-1,.,TRBD1,TRBJ2-3,CSARSGQGETDTQYF,TGCAGTGCTAGATCCGGACAGGGGGAGACAGATACGCAGTATTTT
TRBV29-1,few,TRBD2,TRBJ2-2,CSVGRGSETGELFF,TGCAGCGTTGGACGCGGGAGCGAAACCGGGGAGCTGTTTTTT
TRBV6-1,.,.,TRBJ2-5,CASSPVAGKETQYF,TGTGCCAGCAGCCCCGTTGCGGGGAAAGAGACCCAGTACTTC
TRBV11-2,many,.,TRBJ2-3,CASSLGGQDTQYF,TGTGCCAGCAGCTTAGGGGGCCAAGATACGCAGTATTTT
TRBV28,many,TRBD1,TRBJ1-1,CASRGTVATEAFF,TGTGCCAGCAGGGGGACAGTTGCGACTGAAGCTTTCTTT
TRBV2,many,.,TRBJ1-1,CASSERGKGTGTEAFF,TGTGCCAGCAGTGAAAGGGGGAAAGGTACGGGCACTGAAGCTTTCTTT
TRBV11-3,many,TRBD2,TRBJ2-3,CASGRRESDTQYF,TGTGCCAGCGGTCGGCGGGAGTCAGATACGCAGTATTTT
TRBV27,few,.,TRBJ2-3,CASSFLLGVSTDTQYF,TGTGCCAGCAGTTTTCTCTTGGGAGTTAGCACAGATACGCAGTATTTT
TRBV5-5,many,.,TRBJ2-5,CASSHKNQETQYF,TGTGCCAGCAGCCATAAAAACCAAGAGACCCAGTACTTC
TRBV27,.,TRBD1,TRBJ2-2,CASSLGTASNTGELFF,TGTGCCAGCAGTTTGGGGACAGCGTCGAACACCGGGGAGCTGTTTTTT
TRBV7-2,.,.,TRBJ2-1,CASSSPEVNEQFF,TGTGCCAGCAGCTCCCCGGAAGTCAATGAGCAGTTCTTC
TRBV7-2,many,.,TRBJ2-1,CASSLTGTTYNEQFF,TGTGCCAGCAGCTTAACCGGGACCACCTACAATGAGCAGTTCTTC
TRBV7-9,few,TRBD1,TRBJ2-2,CASSARDRGYANTGELFF,TGTGCCAGCAGCGCGAGGGACAGGGGATATGCGAACACCGGGGAGCTGTTTTTT
TRBV12-3/TRBV12-4,.,TRBD2,TRBJ2-1,CASGPASGRAYNEQFF,TGTGCCAGCGGTCCTGCTAGCGGGAGGGCTTACAATGAGCAGTTCTTC
TRBV27,.,.,TRBJ2-6,CASSLWEGANVLTF,TGTGCCAGCAGTTTATGGGAAGGGGCCAACGTCCTGACTTTC
TRBV5-5,.,TRBD2,TRBJ2-1,CASSFSFLAGGPEFF,TGTGCCAGCAGTTTCTCCTTTCTAGCGGGAGGGCCTGAGTTCTTC
TRBV28,many,TRBD1,TRBJ1-1,CASKYGGGGTEAFF,TGTGCCAGCAAGTATGGAGGGGGCGGAACTGAAGCTTTCTTT
TRBV6-2/TRBV6-3,many,.,TRBJ1-1,CASSYSSASRGFEAFF,TGTGCCAGCAGTTACTCGTCGGCGTCGCGGGGGTTTGAAGCTTTCTTT
TRBV6-9,few,TRBD2,TRBJ2-7,CASSFSGSEQYF,TGTGCCAGCAGTTTTAGCGGGAGCGAGCAGTACTTC
TRBV12-3/TRBV12-4,.,.,TRBJ1-1,CASSLADAGEAFF,TGTGCCAGCAGTTTAGCGGACGCAGGAGAAGCTTTCTTT
TRBV19,few,.,TRBJ1-5,CASSSDGGRKPQHF,TGTGCCAGTAGCTCGGACGGGGGGAGAAAGCCCCAGCATTTT
TRBV5-1,many,.,TRBJ2-3,CASSLSSPSTDTQYF,TGCGCCAGCAGCTTATCTTCGCCTAGCACAGATACGCAGTATTTT
TRBV12-5,few,.,TRBJ1-3,CASGGDSSGNTIYF,TGTGCTAGTGGTGGAGACAGCTCTGGAAACACCATATATTTT
TRBV2,many,.,TRBJ1-6,CASSPLLPGAESPLHF,TGTGCGAGCAGCCCCCTTTTGCCAGGGGCGGAATCACCCCTCCACTTT
TRBV11-2,once,TRBD2,TRBJ2-5,CAISPGTSGGGETQYF,TGTGCCATCAGCCCGGGGACTAGCGGAGGTGGGGAGACCCAGTACTTC
TRBV9,.,.,TRBJ1-2,CASSGGIPRQTF,TGTGCCAGCAGCGGGGGGATCCCCCGGCAGACCTTC
TRBV14,few,.,TRBJ1-2,CASSQGSAGYTF,TGTGCCAGCAGCCAAGGGAGCGCTGGCTACACCTTC
TRBV29-1,.,.,TRBJ2-7,CSVVPQLNQYEQYF,TGCAGCGTAGTACCACAGCTGAATCAATACGAGCAGTACTTC
TRBV20-1,many,.,TRBJ1-4,CSASQSQINEKLFF,TGCAGTGCTAGTCAATCACAGATTAATGAAAAACTGTTTTTT
TRBV2,many,.,TRBJ1-2,CASSGKLDGLYGYTF,TGTGCCAGCAGTGGAAAACTGGACGGGCTCTATGGCTACACCTTC
TRBV11-3,.,.,TRBJ2-5,CASSPGDSQETQYF,TGTGCCAGCAGTCCGGGGGACTCTCAAGAGACCCAGTACTTC
TRBV4-2,.,.,TRBJ2-7,CASSQGWASEYEQYF,TGTGCCAGCAGCCAAGGGTGGGCTAGCGAGTACGAGCAGTACTTC
TRBV28,.,TRBD2,TRBJ2-7,CASSAPSGTSPYEQYF,TGTGCCAGCAGCGCCCCTAGCGGGACCTCCCCCTACGAGCAGTACTTC
TRBV28,many,.,TRBJ1-5,CASSSSQARNLQPQHF,TGTGCCAGCAGCTCCTCCCAAGCCCGAAACCTTCAGCCCCAGCATTTT
TRBV5-8,once,.,TRBJ2-4,CASSLAISPLAKNIQYF,TGTGCCAGCAGCTTGGCCATATCTCCTCTAGCCAAAAACATTCAGTACTTC
TRBV6-1,many,.,TRBJ1-3,CASRLGDGNTIYF,TGTGCCAGCAGGTTAGGGGATGGAAACACCATATATTTT
TRBV19,few,.,TRBJ2-5,CASSSGLFGETQYF,TGTGCCAGTAGTTCCGGACTTTTTGGGGAGACCCAGTACTTC
TRBV12-3/TRBV12-4,many,.,TRBJ2-2,CASTLQKKPGELFF,TGTGCCAGCACCTTACAAAAAAAACCCGGGGAGCTGTTTTTT
TRBV5-1,many,TRBD2,TRBJ2-1,CASNRGTSGAYNEQFF,TGCGCCAGCAACAGGGGGACTAGCGGGGCTTACAATGAGCAGTTCTTC
TRBV11-2,.,TRBD2,TRBJ2-1,CASSSRTSGRNEQFF,TGTGCCAGCAGCTCGAGGACTAGCGGGAGGAATGAGCAGTTCTTC
TRBV7-3,many,TRBD1,TRBJ1-2,CASSPDRENYGYTF,TGTGCCAGCAGCCCAGACAGGGAAAACTATGGCTACACCTTC
TRBV7-9,.,.,TRBJ2-7,CASVPSGSTYEQYF,TGTGCCAGCGTTCCATCCGGGAGCACCTACGAGCAGTACTTC
TRBV9,many,.,TRBJ1-2,CASSGSWGTGNYGYTF,TGTGCCAGCAGCGGTAGTTGGGGGACGGGAAACTATGGCTACACCTTC
TRBV11-2,many,.,TRBJ2-1,CASSPLTETEQFF,TGTGCCAGCAGCCCCCTGACGGAAACTGAGCAGTTCTTC
TRBV10-3,many,.,TRBJ2-7,CAISAGKSYEQYF,TGTGCCATCAGTGCGGGAAAATCCTACGAGCAGTACTTC
TRBV25-1,.,.,TRBJ2-7,CASSGDNYEQYF,TGTGCCAGCAGTGGGGACAACTACGAGCAGTACTTC
TRBV28,few,.,TRBJ2-5,CASTLAQGTETQYF,TGTGCCAGCACCCTTGCACAGGGTACCGAGACCCAGTACTTC
TRBV10-3,many,.,TRBJ2-5,CAISELGTNQETQYF,TGTGCCATCAGTGAGTTGGGGACGAACCAAGAGACCCAGTACTTC
TRBV12-3/TRBV12-4,many,.,TRBJ2-1,CASRAREYNEQFF,TGTGCCAGCAGGGCCCGGGAGTACAATGAGCAGTTCTTC